One sample yielded the 31 T cell receptor beta chains listed below, sequenced in a study of PD-L1 blockade in urothelial cancer. Repertoires were generated with immunoSEQ multiplex PCR, while TCRdb's copy carries only in-frame clones and drops some. The repertoire holds about 51,000 clones, with about 86% as singletons. The sample here was PBMCs, taken around atezolizumab (anti-PD-L1) treatment. The receptors here all came from a man aged 55 to 70 with urothelial cancer.

In nucleotides, the CDR3 is TGTGCCAGCTCAGAATACTCCAACACCGGGGAGCTGTTTTTT. Translation gives CASSEYSNTGELFF. J is TRBJ2-2 and V is TRBV18; D gene unclear. The germline V gene encodes CDR1 KGHSH and CDR2 LQKENI. The V and J ends lost 5 bases and 2 bases respectively, with 9 bases between them. The CDR3 covers 14 residues.

The genes are TRBV30 and TRBJ2-5; the match to TRBD2 covers 7 bases. Germline V gives CDR1 GTSNPN, CDR2 SVGIG (reference sequence). J lost 4 bases, V lost 0 bases, and 5 bases had no gene match. CDR3 length: 14 amino acids. CDR3 bases: TGTGCCTGGAGTGTAGGGGCTAGCGGAGAGACCCAGTACTTC. Encoded protein: CAWSVGASGETQYF.

This sequence joins TRBV7-9 and TRBJ1-2; 8 nucleotides align to TRBD1. Trimming cost V 4 bases and J 4 bases; bases outside gene matches: 14. Germline V gene sequence: CDR1 SEHNR, CDR2 FQNEAQ (reference sequence). The CDR3 contains 17 residues. The CDR3 bases are TGTGCCAGCAGCTCCTCCCTCGGACAGGGTCCCCTCTATGGCTACACCTTC. Translation gives CASSSSLGQGPLYGYTF.

J is TRBJ2-4 and V is TRBV4-3; tentatively, D is TRBD2 (6 bases). CDR3 length: 13 residues. Trimming took off 0 bases at V and 15 bases at J, with 15 bases between the two ends. Germline V CDR1 and CDR2: LGHNA, YSLEER. The CDR3 sequence: CASSQEGRPYLYF. DNA of the CDR3: TGCGCCAGCAGCCAAGAAGGGAGGCCGTACTTGTACTTC.

The chain couples TRBV6-1 to TRBJ2-7; D gene uncertain. V shed 7 bases and J shed 2 bases, with 18 bases lying between them. This CDR3 contains 15 residues. Germline loops: CDR1 MNHNS, CDR2 SASEGT. CDR3 loop: CASIRIPHLTYEQYF. CDR3 sequence (DNA): TGTGCCAGCATCAGGATACCACATTTAACCTACGAGCAGTACTTC.

V and J are TRBV21-1 and TRBJ1-2. TRBV21-1 is described as a pseudogene. The CDR3 has 17 residues. CDR3 DNA: TGTGCCAGCAGCTCTAGAAGGGTCGGGGGGCTTAAACGTGGCTACACCTTC. Translating gives CASSSRRVGGLKRGYTF.

This sequence joins TRBV6-1 and TRBJ2-7; D is possibly TRBD1 or TRBD2 (9 bases each). Per germline, CDR1 MNHNS and CDR2 SASEGT. The CDR3 loop spans 19 amino acids. Trimming removed 4 bases from V and 3 bases from J, with 28 bases in between. The CDR3 protein is CASSVPGQGRTSALYEQYF. The CDR3 bases are TGTGCCAGCAGTGTACCGGGACAGGGACGGACTAGCGCGCTCTACGAGCAGTACTTC.

The rearrangement joins TRBV7-3 to TRBJ2-2; possibly TRBD1 for D (6 bases). CDR1 and CDR2 (germline): SGHTA, FQGTGA. V shed 6 bases and J shed 1 base, with 12 bases lying between them. CDR3 size: 15 residues. CDR3 DNA sequence: TGTGCCAGCAGAAATTCGGGACAGAACACCGGGGAGCTGTTTTTT. Encoded protein: CASRNSGQNTGELFF.

The chain links TRBV19 to TRBJ2-2; 7 bases line up with TRBD2. Losses at the gene ends were 9 bases for V and 3 bases for J; bases not matched to a gene: 7. The length of the CDR3 is 14 residues. Looked up from germline, CDR1 is LNHDA and CDR2 is SQIVND (reference sequence). CDR3 amino acids: CASNPRGDTGELFF. CDR3 nucleotides: TGTGCCAGCAACCCTCGGGGGGACACCGGGGAGCTGTTTTTT.

J is TRBJ1-5 and V is TRBV19; 8 bases align to TRBD1. Germline CDR1 and CDR2: LNHDA and SQIVND (reference sequence). The CDR3 runs to 17 residues. Trimming cost V 4 bases and J 2 bases; bases outside gene matches: 10. CDR3 residues: CASSRWTGPGGNQPQHF. The CDR3 bases are TGTGCCAGTAGTAGGTGGACAGGGCCCGGGGGCAATCAGCCCCAGCATTTT.

The chain is built from TRBV5-6 and TRBJ1-3, with D hard to call. The CDR3 is 15 residues long. With 0 bases removed from V and 0 bases from J, the gap between germline ends came to 7 bases. Germline V gene data show CDR1 as SGHDT and CDR2 as YYEEEE. The CDR3 sequence: CASSLGSLSGNTIYF. CDR3 coding DNA: TGTGCCAGCAGCTTGGGGAGCCTCTCTGGAAACACCATATATTTT.

This clone appeared a few times. The chain has TRBV28 and TRBJ1-4, with TRBD1 matching 7 bases. The V gene end was trimmed by 3 bases and the J gene end by 4 bases; junction bases not matched to a gene: 11. CDR1 MDHEN and CDR2 SYDVKM come from the germline V gene. This CDR3 comprises 17 residues. CDR3 nucleotide sequence: TGTGCCAGCAGTTTTTTTGGTTGGGGACAGTTTAATGAAAAACTGTTTTTT. This gives the protein CASSFFGWGQFNEKLFF.

This chain joins TRBV29-1 and TRBJ2-1; 7 positions match TRBD2. The CDR3 consists of 15 residues. V dropped 6 bases and J dropped 5; count of bases not matched to a gene: 13. CDR1 and CDR2 from the germline V gene are SQVTM and ANQGSEA. CDR3 in amino acids: CSVAWDYGMNNEQFF. CDR3 coding DNA: TGCAGCGTCGCTTGGGACTACGGAATGAACAATGAGCAGTTCTTC.

This chain joins TRBV18 and TRBJ2-7; D gene unclear. Germline V gene sequence: CDR1 KGHSH, CDR2 LQKENI. The CDR3 totals 13 residues. V was clipped by 2 bases and J by 0 bases, with 5 bases between them. The CDR3 loop is CASSPFSSYEQYF. In nucleotides, the CDR3 is TGTGCCAGCTCACCATTTAGCTCCTACGAGCAGTACTTC.

This clone appeared a few times. The chain combines TRBV9 with TRBJ2-5; D unresolved. V dropped 1 base and J dropped 5 bases, with 12 bases sitting between them. The CDR3 contains 14 residues. Germline CDR1 reads SGDLS; CDR2 reads YYNGEE. The CDR3 reads CASSVPRPKETQYF. The CDR3 DNA reads as TGTGCCAGCAGCGTACCCAGGCCCAAGGAGACCCAGTACTTC. Supplemented by reference TRBV9 and TRBJ2-5, the full variable domain reads DSGVTQTPKHLITATGQRVTLRCSPRSGDLSVYWYQQSLDQGLQFLIQYYNGEERAKGNILERFSAQQFPDLHSELNLSSLELGDSALYFCASSVPRPKETQYFGPGTRLLVL.

This chain uses TRBV9 with TRBJ2-1; D may be TRBD2 (6 bases). Trimming shortened V by 0 bases and J by 9 bases, and 16 bases separated the two germline ends. From germline, CDR1 is SGDLS and CDR2 YYNGEE. The CDR3 extends over 15 amino acids. CDR3 amino acids: CASSVVELAGSEQFF. The CDR3 nucleotides read TGTGCCAGCAGCGTAGTTGAACTAGCCGGCAGTGAGCAGTTCTTC.

This clone was detected only once. The chain links TRBV5-1 to TRBJ1-2; the match to TRBD1 covers 9 bases. This CDR3 is built from 13 residues. The junction had 6 bases not matched to a gene; V was cut back by 4 bases and J by 8 bases. Germline values: CDR1 SGHRS, CDR2 YFSETQ. The CDR3 loop reads CASSTGQGPGYTF. In DNA form, the CDR3 reads TGCGCCAGCAGCACGGGACAGGGTCCCGGCTACACCTTC.

This clone was observed a handful of times. This chain links TRBV18 with TRBJ1-2, with D maybe TRBD1 (5 bases). The germline V and J ends were trimmed by 3 bases and 6 bases, with 14 bases remaining between them. This CDR3 is built from 14 residues. Germline CDR1 KGHSH, CDR2 LQKENI. CDR3 DNA sequence: TGTGCCAGCTCACCTTCTGGGGGAGGAGATGGCTACACCTTC. Amino acid sequence: CASSPSGGGDGYTF.

V gene TRBV5-1 combines with J gene TRBJ2-5; 14 bases fit TRBD2. CDR1 and CDR2 from the germline V gene are SGHRS and YFSETQ. Trimming cost V 2 bases and J 2 bases; bases outside gene matches: 5. The CDR3 spans 17 residues. CDR3 sequence (DNA): TGCGCCAGCAGCTTCGGCGGACTAGCGGGGGGTCAAGAGACCCAGTACTTC. It yields the protein CASSFGGLAGGQETQYF.

V and J are TRBV5-4 and TRBJ2-1; TRBD2 agrees at 12 bases. CDR1 and CDR2 (germline): SGHNT, YYREEE (reference sequence). This CDR3 is built from 15 residues. V dropped 4 bases and J dropped 1; count of bases not matched to a gene: 0. DNA of the CDR3: TGTGCCAGCAGCGGACTAGCGGGGTCCTACAATGAGCAGTTCTTC. Translation gives CASSGLAGSYNEQFF.

The chain carries TRBV29-1 and TRBJ2-7, with TRBD2 matching over 7 bases. The germline V gene has CDR1 SQVTM and CDR2 ANQGSEA. The CDR3 totals 14 residues. Trimming took 5 bases from V and 3 from J; bases not matched to a gene: 10. The CDR3 is CSVSYPERDYEQYF. CDR3 bases: TGCAGCGTTTCTTACCCTGAGCGGGACTACGAGCAGTACTTC.

The CDR3: CSVRPREKQNTEAFF. In DNA form, the CDR3 reads TGCAGCGTTCGCCCCAGGGAAAAACAGAACACTGAAGCTTTCTTT. This sequence joins TRBV29-1 and TRBJ1-1; TRBD1 might be the D (5 bases). Trimming removed 5 bases from V and 1 base from J, with 17 bases in between. Germline-derived CDR1 and CDR2 are SQVTM and ANQGSEA. This CDR3 has 15 amino acids.

The rearrangement joins TRBV27 to TRBJ2-1; 9 bases are shared with TRBD1. Germline loops: CDR1 MNHEY, CDR2 SMNVEV (reference sequence). V was pared by 5 bases and J by 2 bases, with 4 bases of the junction left unmatched. The CDR3 loop spans 15 amino acids. The CDR3 is CASSPDRGTYNEQFF. The CDR3 region has the DNA TGTGCCAGCAGTCCAGACAGGGGGACCTACAATGAGCAGTTCTTC.

The sample holds one count of this clone. The chain has TRBV28 and TRBJ1-2; D not resolved. CDR1 and CDR2 (germline): MDHEN, SYDVKM. The CDR3 length is 16 residues. V shed 2 bases and J shed 7 bases, with 20 bases lying between them. DNA of the CDR3: TGTGCCAGCAGTTTAGGGGTAGGATTGAGGGTTGGTGGCTACACCTTC. Its translation is CASSLGVGLRVGGYTF.

This chain uses TRBV7-3 with TRBJ2-1; 11 nucleotides agree with TRBD2. The CDR3 extends over 18 amino acids. V dropped 4 bases and J dropped 4; count of bases not matched to a gene: 12. Germline lookup yields CDR1 SGHTA and CDR2 FQGTGA. CDR3 amino acids: CASSSRNSGRASYNEQFF. The CDR3 DNA is TGTGCCAGCAGCTCCCGGAATAGCGGGAGGGCGAGTTACAATGAGCAGTTCTTC.

This chain uses TRBV9 with TRBJ2-2, with D unclear. V was shortened by 4 bases and J by 7 bases, with 8 bases between the two germline ends. This CDR3 comprises 12 residues. Germline V lookup: CDR1 SGDLS, CDR2 YYNGEE. The CDR3 bases are TGTGCCAGCAGCCTTCACATCGGGGAGCTGTTTTTT. It is translated as CASSLHIGELFF.

This clone was seen a few times. The chain is built from TRBV7-2 and TRBJ2-7, with D possibly matching TRBD2 (6 bases). V lost 4 bases and J 4 bases, leaving 14 bases between the germline ends. The CDR3 length is 14 residues. Germline V gene data show CDR1 as SGHTA and CDR2 as FQGNSA. CDR3 sequence: CASSSGLGWYEQYF. The CDR3 bases are TGTGCCAGCAGCTCGGGACTCGGCTGGTACGAGCAGTACTTC.

The CDR3 sequence: CASSVGRVEETQYF. The DNA of the CDR3 is TGTGCCAGCAGCGTAGGGAGGGTAGAAGAGACCCAGTACTTC. The chain uses TRBV9 and TRBJ2-5, with D possibly TRBD2 on 6 matching bases. This CDR3 region has 14 residues. The germline CDR1 and CDR2 sequences are SGDLS and YYNGEE. V dropped 0 bases and J dropped 3 bases, with 9 bases sitting between them.

In its sample, this clone was seen once. The chain has TRBV2 and TRBJ1-1; tentative D call: TRBD1 (6 bases). CDR1 and CDR2 (germline): SNHLY, FYNNEI. Trimming stripped 4 bases from V and 9 bases from J, with 12 bases between. The CDR3 spans 12 residues. The CDR3: CASSVTGMKAFF. CDR3 DNA: TGTGCCAGCAGTGTTACAGGGATGAAAGCTTTCTTT.

The chain has TRBV7-9 and TRBJ1-6, with no clear D. From germline, CDR1 is SEHNR and CDR2 FQNEAQ (reference sequence). This CDR3 comprises 13 residues. Trimming shortened V by 1 base and J by 9 bases, and 7 bases separated the two germline ends. The CDR3 sequence is CASSLDGISPLHF. The CDR3 DNA is TGTGCCAGCAGCTTAGACGGGATTTCACCCCTCCACTTT.

There are a few counts of this clone. The CDR3 reads CSVVGGVTDTQYF. The CDR3 nucleotides are TGCAGCGTTGTTGGGGGGGTTACCGATACGCAGTATTTT. The chain uses TRBV29-1 and TRBJ2-3; TRBD2 matches at 7 bases. This CDR3 region has 13 residues. With 4 bases clipped from V and 6 bases from J, the junction kept 7 bases outside the gene matches. Germline V lookup: CDR1 SQVTM, CDR2 ANQGSEA.